The 21 T cell receptor beta chains in this list originate from one sample, sequenced in a study of PD-1 blockade in mismatch repair-deficient tumors. The data were produced by immunoSEQ multiplex PCR, yet TCRdb's version contains in-frame clones alone and is incomplete. Of just under 65,000 clones in the sample, 88% are singletons; the top ten hold 14%. Source: peripheral blood, taken 52 weeks after starting pembrolizumab. These receptors were taken from an adult with mismatch repair-deficient cancer.

The V gene is TRBV27, the J gene TRBJ2-4; D is tentatively TRBD1 or TRBD2 (6 bases each). The CDR3 runs to 20 residues. The germline V and J ends were trimmed by 4 bases and 3 bases, with 28 bases remaining between them. Germline V lookup: CDR1 MNHEY, CDR2 SMNVEV (reference sequence). The CDR3 spells CASSWRRGEGDRSGKNIQYF. CDR3 DNA sequence: TGTGCCAGCAGTTGGAGGAGGGGAGAGGGGGACCGTAGCGGCAAAAACATTCAGTACTTC.

The chain employs TRBV5-6 and TRBJ2-3, with D perhaps TRBD1 or TRBD2 (5 bases each). Trimming took 3 bases from V and 2 from J, leaving 7 bases between them. Per germline, CDR1 SGHDT and CDR2 YYEEEE. The CDR3 has 13 residues. CDR3 residues: CASSSGATDTQYF. In DNA, the CDR3 is TGTGCCAGCAGCTCCGGGGCCACAGATACGCAGTATTTT.

V usage is TRBV5-1 and J usage is TRBJ1-1; D not resolved. Trimming took off 4 bases at V and 1 base at J, with 14 bases between the two ends. Germline-derived CDR1 and CDR2 are SGHRS and YFSETQ. The CDR3 is 15 residues long. CDR3 sequence (DNA): TGCGCCAGCAGCCCCCGTGCAAATGGGAACACTGAAGCTTTCTTT. It specifies CASSPRANGNTEAFF. The whole variable domain, filled in from reference TRBV5-1 and TRBJ1-1, reads KAGVTQTPRYLIKTRGQQVTLSCSPISGHRSVSWYQQTPGQGLQFLFEYFSETQRNKGNFPGRFSGRQFSNSRSEMNVSTLELGDSALYLCASSPRANGNTEAFFGQGTRLTVV.

The chain combines TRBV15 with TRBJ2-1; TRBD2 matches 10 bases. The germline gives CDR1 LNHNV, CDR2 YYDKDF (reference sequence). With V trimmed by 4 bases and J by 8 bases, 11 bases remained unmatched. The CDR3 runs to 16 residues. The CDR3 DNA reads as TGTGCCACCAGCATTTCGAGCGGGAGGGCCAGGGATGAGCAGTTCTTC. This sequence encodes CATSISSGRARDEQFF.

Comment on this clone: At one of its ends the junction is not consistent with the germline gene, which may arise from a read error. This sequence joins TRBV30 and TRBJ2-1; TRBD2 matches at 13 bases. This CDR3 is 13 amino acids long. Per the germline V gene, CDR1 is GTSNPN and CDR2 is SVGIG (reference sequence). The CDR3 DNA follows: TGTGCTTGGACTAGCGGGAGTACCGCTGAGCAGTTCTTC. Translated, it gives CAWTSGSTAEQFF.

This chain links TRBV10-3 with TRBJ1-4, with D hard to call. The ends were cut back, 2 bases at V and 6 bases at J, with 4 bases in the middle. The CDR3 runs to 12 residues. Germline CDR1 and CDR2: ENHRY and SYGVKD. CDR3 sequence: CAISEVDEKLFF. CDR3 bases: TGTGCCATCAGTGAGGTCGATGAAAAACTGTTTTTT.

The rearrangement uses TRBV4-1 and TRBJ2-1; a weak D match, TRBD2 (5 bases). Germline V gives CDR1 MGHRA, CDR2 YSYEKL. With 0 bases removed from V and 2 bases from J, the gap between germline ends came to 14 bases. This CDR3 comprises 17 residues. CDR3 nucleotides: TGCGCCAGCAGCCAAGATCTTCCGGGAAAAACCTACAATGAGCAGTTCTTC. This codes for CASSQDLPGKTYNEQFF.

This sequence joins TRBV5-1 and TRBJ2-2; 9 bases line up with TRBD1. The ends lost 0 bases at V and 2 bases at J; junction bases unmatched: 5. Looked up from germline, CDR1 is SGHRS and CDR2 is YFSETQ. The CDR3 extends over 17 amino acids. DNA of the CDR3: TGCGCCAGCAGCTTGGTAGGGACAGGGATTAACACCGGGGAGCTGTTTTTT. Protein product: CASSLVGTGINTGELFF.

This chain uses TRBV11-1 with TRBJ2-1; 10 nucleotides match TRBD2. The V gene's germline CDR1 is SGHAT and CDR2 FQDESV (reference sequence). This CDR3 region has 16 residues. V dropped 6 bases and J dropped 4; count of bases not matched to a gene: 9. In DNA, the CDR3 is TGTGCCAGCAGTCCGAGACTAGCGGGCCTATACAATGAGCAGTTCTTC. Translated, it gives CASSPRLAGLYNEQFF.

The chain employs TRBV9 and TRBJ2-2; TRBD1 matches at 7 bases. The CDR3 spans 16 residues. Per the germline V gene, CDR1 is SGDLS and CDR2 is YYNGEE. V was clipped by 0 bases and J by 3 bases; unmatched bases: 5. In DNA, the CDR3 is TGTGCCAGCAGCGTAGACCAGGGGGTTGACACCGGGGAGCTGTTTTTT. Protein: CASSVDQGVDTGELFF. Full variable domain (rest looked up from reference TRBV9 and TRBJ2-2): DSGVTQTPKHLITATGQRVTLRCSPRSGDLSVYWYQQSLDQGLQFLIQYYNGEERAKGNILERFSAQQFPDLHSELNLSSLELGDSALYFCASSVDQGVDTGELFFGEGSRLTVL.

V is TRBV7-8 and J is TRBJ2-7; 9 nucleotides line up with TRBD1. V dropped 3 bases and J dropped 6; count of bases not matched to a gene: 9. Per germline, CDR1 SGHVS and CDR2 FQNEAQ. The CDR3 runs to 15 residues. The CDR3 nucleotides read TGTGCCAGCAGCTTCCTCGGGACAGGGATGTCCGAGCAGTACTTC. Its translation is CASSFLGTGMSEQYF.

The chain uses TRBV21-1 and TRBJ2-7. TRBV21-1 is labeled a pseudogene. The CDR3 extends over 13 amino acids. The CDR3 DNA is TGTGCCAGCAGTATGGGACGGGCCTACGAGCAGTACTTC. Protein product: CASSMGRAYEQYF.

The chain joins TRBV7-2 to TRBJ1-5; TRBD1 aligns across 7 bases. V lost 1 base, J lost 7 bases, and 10 bases stayed unmatched. CDR3 length equals 16 residues. The germline V gene encodes CDR1 SGHTA and CDR2 FQGNSA. CDR3 sequence: CASSLDVLAGGQPQHF. Written as DNA, the CDR3 is TGTGCCAGCAGCTTAGATGTTTTGGCAGGGGGGCAGCCCCAGCATTTT.

The chain combines TRBV6-6 with TRBJ1-5; no definite D call. V lost 4 bases and J 1 base, leaving 8 bases between the germline ends. Germline CDR1 reads MNHNY; CDR2 reads SVGAGI (reference sequence). This CDR3 region has 14 residues. The CDR3: CASSWTASNQPQHF. The CDR3 DNA is TGTGCCAGCAGTTGGACGGCAAGCAATCAGCCCCAGCATTTT.

This clone came up a few times. This chain joins TRBV5-6 and TRBJ2-7; a possible D gene is TRBD1 (5 bases). Per germline, CDR1 SGHDT and CDR2 YYEEEE. Deletions cut 4 bases from V and 6 bases from J, with 14 bases between. This CDR3 spans 13 amino acids. CDR3 region: CASSTGAGSEQYF. The CDR3 DNA follows: TGTGCCAGCAGCACAGGAGCAGGGTCCGAGCAGTACTTC.

This chain links TRBV6-6 with TRBJ2-2; 10 bases fit TRBD2. After removal of 8 bases from V and 4 bases from J, the junction contained 1 base not matched to a gene. The CDR3 loop spans 13 amino acids. Germline lookup yields CDR1 MNHNY and CDR2 SVGAGI (reference sequence). The CDR3 sequence is CASWTSGTGELFF. The CDR3 nucleotides are TGTGCCAGCTGGACTAGCGGCACCGGGGAGCTGTTTTTT.

The V call is TRBV18, the J call TRBJ2-7; 7 bases are a match to TRBD1. The V and J ends lost 6 bases and 3 bases, in that order; junction bases with no gene match: 11. Germline assignment: CDR1 KGHSH and CDR2 LQKENI. The CDR3 length is 15 residues. CDR3 residues: CASSPRQGAVYEQYF. Here the CDR3 DNA reads TGTGCCAGCTCCCCAAGACAGGGAGCGGTCTACGAGCAGTACTTC.

This chain uses TRBV4-1 with TRBJ2-3, with D possibly matching TRBD1 (5 bases). The CDR3 extends over 15 amino acids. Looked up from germline, CDR1 is MGHRA and CDR2 is YSYEKL. Trimming took 4 bases from V and 0 from J, leaving 11 bases between them. CDR3 loop: CASSLGQTSTDTQYF. The CDR3 DNA reads as TGCGCCAGCAGCCTTGGACAAACTAGCACAGATACGCAGTATTTT.

The chain links TRBV7-9 to TRBJ1-1; 7 bases map to TRBD1. The V and J ends lost 4 bases and 2 bases, in that order; junction bases with no gene match: 4. Germline CDR1 is SEHNR and CDR2 is FQNEAQ (reference sequence). CDR3 size: 14 residues. The CDR3 bases are TGTGCCAGCAGCTCCCGGGACAGTAACACTGAAGCTTTCTTT. Its translation: CASSSRDSNTEAFF.

This rearrangement joins TRBV21-1 to TRBJ2-1; the table's D gene call, TRBD2, was not cross checked with the DNA. TRBV21-1 is a pseudogene segment. This CDR3 has 16 residues. The DNA of the CDR3 is TGTGCCAGCAGCAAAGCGTCGTTGGGAGGGCCTAATGAGCAGTTCTTC. It is translated as CASSKASLGGPNEQFF.

This clone was observed a few times. The chain links TRBV6-6 to TRBJ2-7; tentative D call: TRBD1 (5 bases). Deletions cut 2 bases from V and 5 bases from J, with 16 bases between. The CDR3 sequence is 15 residues long. The germline V gene has CDR1 MNHNY and CDR2 SVGAGI (reference sequence). Here the CDR3 DNA reads TGTGCCAGCAGTTACCTTGGGCAGGGTGAAGACGAGCAGTACTTC. It yields the protein CASSYLGQGEDEQYF.